The next 8 T cell receptor beta chains were all read from a single sample in a study of CD8 T cells in Susac syndrome (dated by TCRdb to between 2018 and 2020). The library came from the immunoSEQ multiplex PCR assay. RNA was extracted using the RNeasy kit, and about 0.45 to 1 ug of the RNA was reverse transcribed with random hexamers. In TCRdb, the public reads were trimmed at Q25 with fastp and aligned with MiXCR, with productive beta chains retained. Rows matching on CDR3 protein sequence are summarized as one entry with the most common DNA and genes. In all, the sample holds 300,000 to 350,000 distinct CDR3 sequences, and about 90% of those were seen once. The ten largest clones represent roughly 0.059% of the sample. The sequencing sample was made of CD4+ T cells from PBMCs. The receptors shown here come from a human donor with multiple sclerosis.

The chain is built from TRBV12-3 or TRBV12-4 and TRBJ1-1; unclear D gene. Trimming stripped 0 bases from V and 0 bases from J, with 11 bases between. The CDR3 extends over 16 amino acids. This CDR3 is CASSLAGGHMNTEAFF. The CDR3 region has the DNA TGTGCCAGCAGTTTAGCCGGCGGCCATATGAACACTGAAGCTTTCTTT.

This chain uses TRBV10-3 with TRBJ1-3, with a possible D match to TRBD1 (6 bases). CDR3 size: 15 residues. Germline CDR1 and CDR2: ENHRY and SYGVKD. V gave up 3 bases and J gave up 6 bases, with 15 bases separating them. DNA for the CDR3: TGTGCCATCAGTGATGCAGGGGAAAGGGCAAACACCATATATTTT. Its protein is CAISDAGERANTIYF.

CDR3 in amino acids: CASSERQGKRGDEQFF. The CDR3 nucleotides read TGTGCCAGCAGTGAGCGACAGGGTAAGAGGGGAGATGAGCAGTTCTTC. The V call is TRBV2, the J call TRBJ2-1, with 7 bases that match TRBD1. This CDR3 contains 16 residues. V lost 3 bases, J lost 8 bases, and 13 bases stayed unmatched. Germline V lookup: CDR1 SNHLY, CDR2 FYNNEI.

The chain carries TRBV7-8 and TRBJ2-3; 7 nucleotides match TRBD1. V lost 5 bases and J lost 0; bases outside the gene matches: 8. The CDR3 contains 16 residues. CDR1 SGHVS and CDR2 FQNEAQ come from the germline V gene. The CDR3 coding sequence is TGTGCCAGCAGCCGAGGGGGCGTCGCTAGCACAGATACGCAGTATTTT. Its protein product is CASSRGGVASTDTQYF.

The chain links TRBV20-1 to TRBJ1-1, with D perhaps TRBD1 (5 bases). This CDR3 has 12 residues. With 3 bases removed from V and 7 bases from J, the gap between germline ends came to 12 bases. Germline assignment: CDR1 DFQATT and CDR2 SNEGSKA (reference sequence). The CDR3 bases are TGCAGTGCTAGTGCCAGGGCGAGTGAAGCTTTCTTT. Translation gives CSASARASEAFF.

The chain is built from TRBV30 and TRBJ1-2; D is unresolved. The V end lost 2 bases, the J end lost 2 bases, and 9 bases lay between the germline ends. CDR1 is GTSNPN and CDR2 is SVGIG in the germline V gene (reference sequence). This CDR3 has 13 residues. CDR3 region: CAWSMQTNYGYTF. CDR3 nucleotides: TGTGCCTGGAGTATGCAGACCAACTATGGCTACACCTTC.

The chain joins TRBV10-1 to TRBJ2-4, with D unclear. This CDR3 has 14 residues. The V gene's germline CDR1 is WNHNN and CDR2 SYGVQD (reference sequence). V was shortened by 6 bases and J by 0 bases, with 9 bases between the two germline ends. Here the CDR3 reads CASRLGLAKNIQYF. The CDR3 DNA sequence: TGCGCCAGCAGATTGGGTTTAGCCAAAAACATTCAGTACTTC.

This sequence joins TRBV3-1 and TRBJ1-5; tentative D call: TRBD1 (5 bases). The V end lost 3 bases, the J end lost 9 bases, and 12 bases lay between the germline ends. CDR3 length: 13 residues. Germline CDR1 reads LGHDT; CDR2 reads YNNKEL (reference sequence). The CDR3 bases are TGTGCCAGCAGCCAGGCCGGACAATTGCCCCAGCATTTT. Translation gives CASSQAGQLPQHF.